This T cell receptor beta chain was recorded in a study of CD8 T cells in ankylosing spondylitis. Concerning this clonotype: Its antigen is unidentified.

TCRdb processed the 5' RACE reads anew with MiXCR; each CDR3 protein has one entry. The sample carries 150,000 to 200,000 distinct CDR3 sequences, 30% to 35% recorded once. Study outcomes and limitations: Ankylosing spondylitis blood appeared to carry a characteristic TCR beta motif of roughly eight highly homologous variants. In ankylosing spondylitis patients, matched synovial fluid reportedly showed significant enrichment of disease-linked clones.

The sequenced material came from synovial fluid, either unsorted or a sorted T cell fraction (not recorded which). The TCR originated in a male donor with ankylosing spondylitis.

CDR3 sequence: CASRVPGYYEQYF. Written as DNA, the CDR3 is TGTGCCAGCAGAGTTCCGGGGTACTACGAGCAGTACTTC. The rearrangement uses TRBV28 and TRBJ2-7, with a tentative D call TRBD2 (5 bases). Germline CDR1 and CDR2: MDHEN and SYDVKM. The CDR3 loop spans 13 amino acids. The germline V and J ends were trimmed by 6 bases and 3 bases, with 12 bases remaining between them.